This TCR beta chain is drawn from a study of blood T cell repertoires in COVID-19. Study details: Researchers got acute and convalescent COVID-19 samples from the United States, Italy and Spain. PBMCs, B-cell-depleted T cells, or T cells provided the cDNA or gDNA that made up the material.

In germline, CDR1 is SEHNR, CDR2 FQNEAQ (reference sequence). CDR3 length: 13 residues. V lost 1 base and J lost 5, with 8 bases in between. Original data processing: Amplification of reference gene primers provided the estimated nucleated cell counts. Using immunoSEQ multiplex PCR, the repertoire was profiled, and TCRdb retains in-frame clones only, with some absent. The V and J calls and clone size come from that table; D and trimming were worked out from the DNA. The sample comprises 80,000 or so clones, approximately 80% of which are singletons, and 44% rests with the top ten. This clonotype was obtained from an elderly man with acute or convalescent COVID-19. This chain uses TRBV7-9 with TRBJ2-5; D not resolved. What was sequenced was peripheral blood. The CDR3 reads CASSLGSFETQYF. For the CDR3, the DNA is TGTGCCAGCAGCTTAGGTAGTTTCGAGACCCAGTACTTC. The full variable domain, in which reference TRBV7-9 and TRBJ2-5 provide the parts outside the CDR3, is DTGVSQNPRHKITKRGQNVTFRCDPISEHNRLYWYRQTLGQGPEFLTYFQNEAQLEKSRLLSDRFSAERPKGSFSTLEIQRTEQGDSAMYLCASSLGSFETQYFGPGTRLLVL.